Sequencing of this TCR beta chain was carried out in a study of neurological immune-mediated disorders. This clonotype was detected ten times or more. TCRdb used MiXCR to reprocess the 5' RACE reads, holding one entry per CDR3 protein. The data show about 39,000 distinct CDR3 sequences, approximately 7.2% seen once. Material for sequencing was CD4+ T cells from blood. The origin of this receptor is a man aged 50-60 years in good health.

The CDR3 region is CASSVDGTGGETQYF. CDR3 coding DNA: TGTGCCAGCAGCGTAGATGGGACAGGGGGAGAGACCCAGTACTTC. The chain joins TRBV9 to TRBJ2-5; TRBD1 matches 11 bases. Unmatched junction bases numbered 2, after V lost 0 bases and J lost 4 bases. The CDR3 sequence is 15 residues long. Germline V lookup: CDR1 SGDLS, CDR2 YYNGEE.